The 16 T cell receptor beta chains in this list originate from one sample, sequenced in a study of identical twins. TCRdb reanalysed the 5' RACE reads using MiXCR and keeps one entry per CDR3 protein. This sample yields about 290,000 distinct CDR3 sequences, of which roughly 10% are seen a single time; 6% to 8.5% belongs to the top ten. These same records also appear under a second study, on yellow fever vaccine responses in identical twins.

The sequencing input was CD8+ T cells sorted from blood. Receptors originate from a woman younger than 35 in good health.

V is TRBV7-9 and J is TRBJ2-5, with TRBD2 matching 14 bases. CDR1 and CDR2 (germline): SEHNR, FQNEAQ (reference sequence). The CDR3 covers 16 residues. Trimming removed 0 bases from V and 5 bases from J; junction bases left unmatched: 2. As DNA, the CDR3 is TGTGCCAGCAGCTTAGCGGGACTAGCGGGAGATGAGACCCAGTACTTC. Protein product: CASSLAGLAGDETQYF. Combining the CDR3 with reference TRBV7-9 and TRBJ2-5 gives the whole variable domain DTGVSQNPRHKITKRGQNVTFRCDPISEHNRLYWYRQTLGQGPEFLTYFQNEAQLEKSRLLSDRFSAERPKGSFSTLEIQRTEQGDSAMYLCASSLAGLAGDETQYFGPGTRLLVL.

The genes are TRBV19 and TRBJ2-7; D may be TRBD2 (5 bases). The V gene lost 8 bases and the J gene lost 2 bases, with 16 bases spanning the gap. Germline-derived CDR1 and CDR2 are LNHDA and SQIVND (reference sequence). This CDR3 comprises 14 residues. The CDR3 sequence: CASAVGRGTYEQYF. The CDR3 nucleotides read TGTGCCAGTGCTGTGGGCCGGGGTACCTACGAGCAGTACTTC.

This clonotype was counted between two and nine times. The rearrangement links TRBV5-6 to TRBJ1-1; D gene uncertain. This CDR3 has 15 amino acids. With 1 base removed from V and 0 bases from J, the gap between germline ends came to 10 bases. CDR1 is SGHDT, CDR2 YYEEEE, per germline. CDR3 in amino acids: CASSLYRTMNTEAFF. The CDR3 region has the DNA TGTGCCAGCAGCTTGTACAGAACCATGAACACTGAAGCTTTCTTT.

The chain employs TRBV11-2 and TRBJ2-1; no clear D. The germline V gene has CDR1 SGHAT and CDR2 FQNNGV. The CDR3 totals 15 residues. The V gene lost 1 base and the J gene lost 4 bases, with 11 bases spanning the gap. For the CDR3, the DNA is TGTGCCAGCAGCTTAGCCCCGCTCGAATACAATGAGCAGTTCTTC. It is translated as CASSLAPLEYNEQFF.

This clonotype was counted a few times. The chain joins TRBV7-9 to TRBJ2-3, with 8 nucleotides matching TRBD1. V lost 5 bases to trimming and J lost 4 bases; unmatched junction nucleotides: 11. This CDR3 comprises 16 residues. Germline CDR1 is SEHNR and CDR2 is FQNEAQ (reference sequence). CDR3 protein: CASSPTGELGPDTQYF. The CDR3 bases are TGTGCCAGCAGCCCGACAGGGGAACTCGGCCCAGATACGCAGTATTTT. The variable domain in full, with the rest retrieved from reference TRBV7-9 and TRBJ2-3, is DTGVSQNPRHKITKRGQNVTFRCDPISEHNRLYWYRQTLGQGPEFLTYFQNEAQLEKSRLLSDRFSAERPKGSFSTLEIQRTEQGDSAMYLCASSPTGELGPDTQYFGPGTRLTVL.

This chain's CDR3 is CASSRGLGTYNEQFF. CDR3 coding DNA: TGTGCCAGCAGCCGGGGACTAGGGACCTACAATGAGCAGTTCTTC. This chain uses TRBV11-2 with TRBJ2-1; 8 nucleotides align to TRBD2. V was clipped by 5 bases and J by 2 bases; unmatched bases: 5. Looked up from germline, CDR1 is SGHAT and CDR2 is FQNNGV. The CDR3 extends over 15 amino acids.

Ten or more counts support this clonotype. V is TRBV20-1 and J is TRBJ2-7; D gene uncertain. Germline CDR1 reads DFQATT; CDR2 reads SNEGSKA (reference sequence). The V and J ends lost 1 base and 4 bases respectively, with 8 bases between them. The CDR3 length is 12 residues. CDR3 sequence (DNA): TGCAGTGCTAGAGGCTCAACTTACGAGCAGTACTTC. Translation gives CSARGSTYEQYF.

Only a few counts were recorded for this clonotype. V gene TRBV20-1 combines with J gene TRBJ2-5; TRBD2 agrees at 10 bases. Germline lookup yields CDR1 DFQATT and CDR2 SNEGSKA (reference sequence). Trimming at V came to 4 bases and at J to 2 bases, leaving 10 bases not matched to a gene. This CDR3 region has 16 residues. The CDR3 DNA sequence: TGCAGTGCTAAAGGACTAGCGGACGGAATGCAAGAGACCCAGTACTTC. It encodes CSAKGLADGMQETQYF.

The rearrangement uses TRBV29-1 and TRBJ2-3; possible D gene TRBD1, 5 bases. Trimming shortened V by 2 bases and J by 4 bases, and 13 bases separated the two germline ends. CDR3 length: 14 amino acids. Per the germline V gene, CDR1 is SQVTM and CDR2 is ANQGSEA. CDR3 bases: TGCAGCGTTGAATTAGACAGAGCCCCAGATACGCAGTATTTT. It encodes CSVELDRAPDTQYF.

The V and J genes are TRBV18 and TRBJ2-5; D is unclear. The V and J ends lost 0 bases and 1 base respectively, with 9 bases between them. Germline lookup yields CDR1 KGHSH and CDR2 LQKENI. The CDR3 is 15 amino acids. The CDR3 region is CASSPPASAQETQYF. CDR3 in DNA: TGTGCCAGCTCACCACCTGCGTCAGCCCAAGAGACCCAGTACTTC.

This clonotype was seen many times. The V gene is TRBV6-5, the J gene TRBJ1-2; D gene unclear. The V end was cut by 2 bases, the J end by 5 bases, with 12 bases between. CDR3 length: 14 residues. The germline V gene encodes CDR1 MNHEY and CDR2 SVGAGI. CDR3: CASSYEGVSYGYTF. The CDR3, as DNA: TGTGCCAGCAGTTACGAGGGAGTATCGTATGGCTACACCTTC.

The chain's CDR3 is CASSQMGISYEQYF. The DNA for the CDR3 is TGTGCCAGCAGCCAGATGGGGATCTCCTACGAGCAGTACTTC. This rearrangement joins TRBV14 to TRBJ2-7; D is uncertain. The germline V and J ends were trimmed by 3 bases and 0 bases, with 9 bases remaining between them. Germline V CDR1 and CDR2: SGHDN, FVKESK. CDR3 size: 14 residues.

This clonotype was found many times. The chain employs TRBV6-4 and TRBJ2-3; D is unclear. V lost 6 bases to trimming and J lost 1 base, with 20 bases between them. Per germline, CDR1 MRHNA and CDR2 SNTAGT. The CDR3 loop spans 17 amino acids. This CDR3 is CASSESPGQPGTDTQYF. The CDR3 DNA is TGTGCCAGCAGCGAGTCCCCGGGTCAGCCGGGCACAGATACGCAGTATTTT.

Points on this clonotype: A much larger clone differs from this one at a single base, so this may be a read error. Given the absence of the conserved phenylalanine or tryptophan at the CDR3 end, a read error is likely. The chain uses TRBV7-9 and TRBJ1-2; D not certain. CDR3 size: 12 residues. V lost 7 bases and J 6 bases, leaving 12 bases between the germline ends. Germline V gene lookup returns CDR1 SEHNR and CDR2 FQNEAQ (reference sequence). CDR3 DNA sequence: TGTGCCAGCACCTCCCGTGTTGATGGCTACACCCTC. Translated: CASTSRVDGYTL.

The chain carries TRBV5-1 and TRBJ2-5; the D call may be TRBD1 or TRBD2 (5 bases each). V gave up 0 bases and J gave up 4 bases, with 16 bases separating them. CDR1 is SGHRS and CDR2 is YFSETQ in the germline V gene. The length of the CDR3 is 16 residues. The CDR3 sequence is CASSLASGLGSETQYF. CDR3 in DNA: TGCGCCAGCAGCTTGGCATCGGGGCTGGGGTCAGAGACCCAGTACTTC.

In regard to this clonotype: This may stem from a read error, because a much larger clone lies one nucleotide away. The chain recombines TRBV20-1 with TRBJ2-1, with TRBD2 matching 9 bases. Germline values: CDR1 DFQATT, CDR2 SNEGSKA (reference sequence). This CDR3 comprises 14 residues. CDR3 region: CNASPSGMDNEQFF. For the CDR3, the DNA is TGCAATGCTAGTCCTAGCGGGATGGACAATGAGCAGTTCTTC.